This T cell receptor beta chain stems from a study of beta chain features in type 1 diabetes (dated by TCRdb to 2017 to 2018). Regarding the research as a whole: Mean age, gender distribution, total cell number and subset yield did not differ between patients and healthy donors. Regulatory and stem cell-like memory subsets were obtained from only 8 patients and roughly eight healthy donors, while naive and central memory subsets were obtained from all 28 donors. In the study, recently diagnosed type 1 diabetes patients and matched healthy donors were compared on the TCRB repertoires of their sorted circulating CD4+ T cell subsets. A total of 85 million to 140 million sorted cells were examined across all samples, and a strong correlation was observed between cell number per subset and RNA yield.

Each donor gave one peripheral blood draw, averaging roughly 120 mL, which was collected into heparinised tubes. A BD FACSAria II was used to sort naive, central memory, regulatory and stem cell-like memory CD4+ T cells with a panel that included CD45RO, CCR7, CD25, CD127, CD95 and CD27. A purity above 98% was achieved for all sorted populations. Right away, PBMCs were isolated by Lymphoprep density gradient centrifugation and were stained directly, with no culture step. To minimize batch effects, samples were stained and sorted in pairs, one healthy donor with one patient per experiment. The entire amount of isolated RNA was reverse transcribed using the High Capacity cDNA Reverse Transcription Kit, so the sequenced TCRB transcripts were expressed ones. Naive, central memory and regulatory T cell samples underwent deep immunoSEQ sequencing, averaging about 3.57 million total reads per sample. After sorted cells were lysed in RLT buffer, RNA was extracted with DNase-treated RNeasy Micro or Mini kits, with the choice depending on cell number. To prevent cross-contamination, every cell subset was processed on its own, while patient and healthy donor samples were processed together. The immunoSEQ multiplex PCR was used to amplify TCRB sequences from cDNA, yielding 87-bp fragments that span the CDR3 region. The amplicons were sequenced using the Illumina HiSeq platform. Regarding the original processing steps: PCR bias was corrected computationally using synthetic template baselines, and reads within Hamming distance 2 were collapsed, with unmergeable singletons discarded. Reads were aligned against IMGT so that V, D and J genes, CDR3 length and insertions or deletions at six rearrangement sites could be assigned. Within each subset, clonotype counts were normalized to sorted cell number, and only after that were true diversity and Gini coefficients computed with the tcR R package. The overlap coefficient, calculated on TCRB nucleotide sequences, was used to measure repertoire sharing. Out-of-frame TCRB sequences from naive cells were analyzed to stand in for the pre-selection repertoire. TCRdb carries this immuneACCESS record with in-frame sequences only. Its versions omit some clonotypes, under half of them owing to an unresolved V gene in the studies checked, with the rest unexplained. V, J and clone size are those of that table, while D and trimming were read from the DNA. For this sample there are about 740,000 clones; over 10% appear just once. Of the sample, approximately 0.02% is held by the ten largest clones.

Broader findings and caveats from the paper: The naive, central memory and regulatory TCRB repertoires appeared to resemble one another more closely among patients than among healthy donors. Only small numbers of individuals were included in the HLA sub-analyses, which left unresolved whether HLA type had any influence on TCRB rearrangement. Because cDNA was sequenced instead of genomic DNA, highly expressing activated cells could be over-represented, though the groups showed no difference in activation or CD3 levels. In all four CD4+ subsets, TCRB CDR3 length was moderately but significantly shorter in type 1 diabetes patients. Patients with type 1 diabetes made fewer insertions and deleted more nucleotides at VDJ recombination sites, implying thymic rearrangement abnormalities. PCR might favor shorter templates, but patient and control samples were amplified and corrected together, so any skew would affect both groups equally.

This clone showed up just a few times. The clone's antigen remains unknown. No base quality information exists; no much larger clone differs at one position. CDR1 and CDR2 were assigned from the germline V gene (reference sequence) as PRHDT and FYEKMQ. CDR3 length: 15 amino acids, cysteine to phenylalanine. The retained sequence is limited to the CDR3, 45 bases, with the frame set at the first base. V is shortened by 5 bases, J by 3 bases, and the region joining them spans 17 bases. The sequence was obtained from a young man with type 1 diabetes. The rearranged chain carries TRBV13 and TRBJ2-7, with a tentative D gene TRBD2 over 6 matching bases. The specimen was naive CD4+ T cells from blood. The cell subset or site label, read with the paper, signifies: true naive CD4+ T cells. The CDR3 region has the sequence CASSLGRTLLYEQYF. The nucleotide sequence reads TGTGCCAGCAGCCTTGGGAGGACGCTTCTCTACGAGCAGTACTTC.